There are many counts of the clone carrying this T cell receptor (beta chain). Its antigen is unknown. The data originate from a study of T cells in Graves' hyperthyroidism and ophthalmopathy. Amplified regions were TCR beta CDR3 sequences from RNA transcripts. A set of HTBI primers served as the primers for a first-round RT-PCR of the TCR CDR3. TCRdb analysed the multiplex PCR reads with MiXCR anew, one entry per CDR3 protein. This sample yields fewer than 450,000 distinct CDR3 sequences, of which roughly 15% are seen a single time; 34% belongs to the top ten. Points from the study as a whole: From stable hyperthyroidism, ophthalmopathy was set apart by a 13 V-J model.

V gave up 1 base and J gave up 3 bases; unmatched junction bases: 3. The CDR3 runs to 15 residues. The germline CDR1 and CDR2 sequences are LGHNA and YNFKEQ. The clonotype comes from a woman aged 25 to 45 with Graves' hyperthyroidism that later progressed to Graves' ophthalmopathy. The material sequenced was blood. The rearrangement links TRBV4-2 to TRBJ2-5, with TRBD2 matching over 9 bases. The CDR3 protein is CASSQGKRGEETQYF. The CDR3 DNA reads TGTGCCAGCAGCCAAGGAAAGCGGGGGGAAGAGACCCAGTACTTC.